These 6 T cell receptor beta chains were sequenced from one sample in a study of blood T cell repertoires in COVID-19. TCRdb keeps only in-frame clones here, not all; method: immunoSEQ multiplex PCR. The data contain 150,000 or so clones, approximately 80% of them singletons. Sequenced: peripheral blood. These receptors all stem from an elderly woman with active or convalescent COVID-19.

The chain combines TRBV3-1 (or the pseudogene TRBV3-2) with TRBJ1-1; 8 bases are shared with TRBD1. Germline V gives CDR1 LGHDT, CDR2 YNNKEL (reference sequence). Germline trimming cut 1 base from V and 5 bases from J; bases unmatched to any gene: 9. This CDR3 spans 16 amino acids. CDR3 sequence: CASSQGRQGSRTEAFF. The CDR3 coding sequence is TGTGCCAGCAGCCAAGGCCGACAGGGGTCTAGGACTGAAGCTTTCTTT.

This rearrangement joins TRBV10-2 to TRBJ2-1, with D unclear. Trimming removed 0 bases from V and 2 bases from J, with 11 bases in between. There are 16 residues in the CDR3. Per germline, CDR1 WSHSY and CDR2 SAAADI. The CDR3: CASSESPRSTYNEQFF. CDR3 bases: TGCGCCAGCAGTGAGTCCCCCAGATCCACCTACAATGAGCAGTTCTTC.

J is TRBJ1-3 and V is TRBV3-1 (or the pseudogene TRBV3-2); a possible D gene is TRBD1 (5 bases). V was pared by 2 bases and J by 0 bases, with 8 bases between. Germline V gene data show CDR1 as LGHDT and CDR2 as YNNKEL (reference sequence). The CDR3 is 15 residues long. Here the CDR3 DNA reads TGTGCCAGCAGCCAAAGACAGTTCTCTGGAAACACCATATATTTT. This encodes CASSQRQFSGNTIYF.

The V and J genes are TRBV5-1 and TRBJ1-1, with D perhaps TRBD1 (6 bases). Per the germline V gene, CDR1 is SGHRS and CDR2 is YFSETQ. The CDR3 has 14 amino acids. The V end lost 4 bases, the J end lost 1 base, and 11 bases lay between the germline ends. CDR3 sequence: CASSALQGNTEAFF. CDR3 nucleotide sequence: TGCGCCAGCAGCGCCCTACAGGGGAACACTGAAGCTTTCTTT.

Ten or more counts support this clone. The chain has TRBV27 and TRBJ2-1, with 12 bases identical to TRBD2. The CDR3 runs to 16 residues. Per the germline V gene, CDR1 is MNHEY and CDR2 is SMNVEV (reference sequence). With 1 base clipped from V and 4 bases from J, the junction kept 2 bases outside the gene matches. As DNA, the CDR3 is TGTGCCAGCAGTTTATGGCTAGCGGGGGGGTACAATGAGCAGTTCTTC. This codes for CASSLWLAGGYNEQFF.

The rearrangement links TRBV5-6 to TRBJ2-5, with TRBD2 identical over 7 bases. Germline values: CDR1 SGHDT, CDR2 YYEEEE. The CDR3 is made up of 16 amino acids. Trimming took 2 bases from V and 0 from J; bases not matched to a gene: 7. The CDR3 DNA reads TGTGCCAGCAGCTTTGCTAGCGGTGGGTACCAAGAGACCCAGTACTTC. It is translated as CASSFASGGYQETQYF.